This T cell receptor (beta chain) originates from a study of shared clonotypes between healthy human individuals. General study findings and limits: Across a handful of donors, naive CD4 shared around 5.4%, naive CD8 around 3.5%, memory CD4 roughly 2.1%, memory CD8 0.4% to 0.5%.

Turning to this clone: Its target is not known.

The assay was immunoSEQ multiplex PCR, and TCRdb's table has in-frame clones only and misses some. The data contain fewer than 1 million clones, roughly 96% of them singletons. CD45RO negativity and positive selection for CCR7 defined naive CD8 cells, a population that excluded terminally differentiated effector memory CD45RA+ cells. The CDR3 is 14 residues long. Trimming removed 1 base at V and 4 bases at J, with 8 bases between. Per the germline V gene, CDR1 is SGHAT and CDR2 is FQNNGV. The source of this sequence is a man under 40 in good health. The rearrangement uses TRBV11-2 and TRBJ1-5; D ambiguous. The sample taken for sequencing was naive CD8+ T cells sorted from blood. CDR3 DNA sequence: TGTGCCAGCAGCTTAGTGTCGGGAAATCAGCCCCAGCATTTT. This encodes CASSLVSGNQPQHF.